This T cell receptor beta chain comes out of a study of vaccination effects on CD4 cells after COVID-19 (dated by TCRdb to 2022 to 2024). As for the study more broadly: Across the study, the median time from the second dose to post-vaccine sampling was 72 days (range 14 to 241). In both COVID-19 convalescent patients and infection-naive vaccine recipients, the study compared SARS-CoV-2 spike-specific CD4+ TCR repertoires from before mRNA vaccination with those from after it. The full study included some 10 COVID-19 convalescent patients and several SARS-CoV-2-naive healthy vaccine recipients. Cultures from other donors in the study were sequenced using the Oncomine TCR Beta short-read assay on an Illumina iSeq 100.

Libraries came from the immunoSEQ multiplex PCR assay. DNA from the CD4+ T cells that had been cultured and isolated underwent TCR beta CDR3 sequencing. Processing in the source paper ran as follows. The analysis removed non-productive TCR sequences, trimmed reads to the CDR3 region, and retained only CDR3s that were 7 or more amino acids long. The MANAFEST web app was used to identify antigen-specific clonotypes by comparing expansion in peptide wells with expansion in reference cultures. To count as positive, a clone had to show expansion at FDR<0.05 compared with the reference and with all other wells, an odds ratio above 5, and a frequency above 0.1% in two replicate wells. Clonotypes significantly expanded in SARS-CoV-2 spike wells and in at least one common cold coronavirus spike condition were defined as cross-reactive. Using the stringdist R package, CDR3 similarity was measured by Levenshtein distance, and unrooted trees were constructed with ape in R 3.6.1. The table comes from immuneACCESS by way of TCRdb, which keeps in-frame sequences with V and J called. Part of the clones is missing from these tables; in studies checked, under half for an unresolved V gene and the rest for unknown reasons. From that table come the V and J calls and clone size; the DNA was used to work out D and trimming. In this sample the table shows some 17,000 clones, under 70% of which occur a single time. The top ten hold around 9% of the sample.

Note on this clone: The clone's antigen remains unknown. Base qualities were left out, and no much larger clone turns up one base away.

CDR1 and CDR2, looked up from the germline V gene (reference sequence), are MNHEY and SMNVEV. A distance of 16 bases separates the germline ends of V and J, which lose 3 bases and 6 bases respectively. From cysteine to phenylalanine, the CDR3 is 15 amino acids long. Of the read, only the CDR3 DNA is kept; its 45 bases are in frame from base 1. In the ViraFEST assay, PBMC were stimulated with viral peptide pools, and TCR sequencing was then used to find antigen-specific CD4+ T cell clonotypes based on their expansion. After roughly 11 days of culture, CD4+ T cells were isolated with the EasySep CD4+ T cell isolation kit. Two doses of either the BNT162b2 or the mRNA-1273 mRNA SARS-CoV-2 vaccine were administered to participants. None of the healthy vaccine recipients had a prior SARS-CoV-2 infection, which was confirmed by nucleocapsid antibody tests that came back negative both before and after vaccination. Around 2.1 million PBMC per well were cultured with 9 to 10 ug/ml peptides in IMDM containing approximately 4.7% human AB serum, approximately 9.9 IU/ml IL-2 and gentamicin. Half of the culture medium was replaced with fresh IL-2-containing medium on days 3 and 7. Each peptide stimulation condition was cultured in triplicate wells unless otherwise noted. PBMC were separated from whole blood using Ficoll-Paque Plus gradient centrifugation and were then either cryopreserved at -140C or used fresh. The spike proteins of SARS-CoV-2 and of the common cold coronaviruses HCoV-NL63, HCoV-OC43 and HCoV-229E were spanned by overlapping peptide pools. Genomic DNA was extracted from cultured CD4+ T cells with the QIAamp micro DNA kit.

The research as a whole found: In healthy vaccine recipients, vaccine-induced clones were almost all SARS-CoV-2 mono-reactive, with only 1 of 255 cross-reactive with common cold coronaviruses. Marked clonal contraction was observed in both infection-induced and vaccine-induced clones at late post-vaccination timepoints, consistent with waning T cell responses. Limitations of the study were the small number of convalescent patients and the absence of early post-infection timepoints.

The TCR sequence derives from a human donor who received a COVID-19 vaccine. The rearrangement combines TRBV27 with TRBJ2-3; the D segment could be TRBD1, given 5 matching bases. Sequenced here: CD4+ T cells from PBMCs cultured with SARS-CoV-2 spike peptides, sampled after COVID-19 vaccination. Interpreted using the paper, the cell subset or site label stands for: SARS-CoV-2 spike overlapping peptide pool stimulation. The CDR3: CASSFQDRRRDTQYF. The nucleotide sequence reads as follows: TGTGCCAGCAGTTTTCAAGACAGAAGAAGGGATACGCAGTATTTT.